This T cell receptor (beta chain) came from a study of cytomegalovirus exposure and HLA in healthy donors. Study-wide background: Unique TCRs from HLA-typed donors, around 93 million of them, were held in an early data release.

In germline, CDR1 is MNHEY, CDR2 SVGAGI. The CDR3 runs 15 residues. With 60 Vbeta and 13 Jbeta primers, the PCR was carried out. Assay used: immunoSEQ multiplex PCR; TCRdb lists only in-frame clones, some missing. This repertoire comprises 70,000 or so clones; its ten largest clones make up less than 6%. The chain couples TRBV6-5 to TRBJ2-5; 8 bases are shared with TRBD1. The J call may be wrong; the DNA end is better matched by TRBJ2-7. This sequence was found in a man aged 35 to 55 in good health and CMV-seronegative. The sequencing sample was made of PBMCs. CDR3 loop: CASRVPGQETYEQYF. CDR3 sequence (DNA): TGTGCCAGCAGGGTACCGGGACAGGAAACCTACGAGCAGTACTTC.